The TCR beta chain under discussion was sequenced for a study of naive CD8 T cells in extremely preterm neonates (TCRdb year 2017). Concerning the study at large: Sorted naive CD8+ T cells from four age groups (extremely preterm neonates, term neonates, young children and adults) were used in the study to compare TCRbeta CDR3 repertoires.

General study outcomes and caveats: Among the limitations the authors pointed out were a small sample size and productive template counts that varied across preterm samples. A larger fraction of CDR3 nucleotide sequences was shared among preterm neonates (around 2.5%) than among term neonates (around 0.4%), young children (roughly 0.03%) and adults (about 0.01%). Significantly lower iChao1 richness than in all other age groups (p < 0.05) and an even clone distribution were observed in preterm neonates, indicating a less rich repertoire. Preterm CDR3s were shorter, with fewer N additions and less junctional trimming, and were closer to germline than those of older groups. Prospective longitudinal studies of preterm and term neonates were called for by the authors so that T cell development could be tracked within individuals.

Sequences ENHRY (CDR1) and SYGVKD (CDR2) are obtained from the germline V gene. Including cysteine and phenylalanine, the CDR3 has 15 amino acids. The retained sequence is limited to the CDR3, 45 bases, with the frame set at the first base. V is reduced by 4 bases and J by 4 bases, leaving a spacing of 13 bases between them. Of note for this clone: This receptor's antigen is unknown. It has no much larger one-base neighbor in the sample; base qualities were not kept.

TCRbeta CDR3 regions were amplified from genomic DNA by a two-step, bias-controlled multiplex PCR. The multiplex PCR included primers specific for each TRBV and TRBJ gene segment. The immunoSEQ Assay was used to generate the TCRbeta repertoire data. Per the source publication's procedure: To merge closely related sequences, reads went through filtering and clustering using a relative-frequency ratio and a modified nearest-neighbor algorithm. IMGT annotation was the basis for assigning V, D and J genes to CDR3 sequences. Template counts were normalized for PCR amplification bias and quantified against synthetic TCR CDR3 analog sequences. Only unique productive sequences, that is, in-frame CDR3 sequences lacking stop codons, were included in the analyses. Clonality, defined as 1 minus Pielou's evenness, and iChao1 richness were computed with the immunoSEQ Analyzer software. Statistical tests were run in JMP, with either Student's t-test or a non-parametric test chosen according to Shapiro-Wilk normality results. Entries here come from immuneACCESS through TCRdb and include only in-frame sequences with V and J called. Some clones fail to appear in such tables; in the studies checked, an unresolved V gene covers under half of the shortfall, and the cause of the remainder is unknown. D and trimming come from the DNA, and the V and J calls and clone size come from that table. This sample gives over 4,000 clones in total; roughly 96% of them show up just once. Together, the top ten hold around 0.58% of the sample.

Several extremely preterm deliveries, at roughly 22-28 weeks of gestation, provided the preterm samples. Exclusion from the study was applied to pregnancies with fetal demise, active maternal HSV infection or known maternal HIV infection. A FACSAria III cell sorter was used to sort live, Annexin V-negative naive CD8+ T cells (CD3+CD8+CD45RA+CCR7+). Each sample yielded roughly 20,000 to 110,000 sorted naive CD8+ T cells. Preassembled standardized sampling kits were used to collect mixed venous-arterial cord blood. Cord blood stayed at room temperature and was processed within 4 hours after collection. Mononuclear cells were isolated from diluted blood by Ficoll-Paque density gradient centrifugation. Mononuclear cells were cryopreserved in about 10% DMSO with about 90% FBS and stored long term at -150°C before sorting. Thawed cells were stained with Annexin V and antibodies against CD3, CD8, CCR7 and CD45RA. The DNeasy Blood and Tissue Kit was used to extract genomic DNA from snap-frozen pellets of sorted cells.

Sequencing input: naive CD8+ T cells from cord blood. This sequence originates from a boy who was born preterm. Rearrangement joined TRBV10-3 to TRBJ2-2, with TRBD2 tentatively as D gene (5 bases match). The sequence in DNA is TGTGCCATCAGTGGGGAGCGGCCCATCACCGGGGAGCTGTTTTTT. Its product reads: CAISGERPITGELFF.